The present T cell receptor beta chain was sequenced within a study of blood T cell repertoires in COVID-19. Across the whole study: Samples came from the United States, Italy and Spain, spanning acute and convalescent COVID-19.

This table comes from immunoSEQ multiplex PCR, and its TCRdb copy is limited to in-frame clones, with some not included. The sample has roughly 170,000 clones, about 86% seen once. Germline V gene sequence: CDR1 SGHDT, CDR2 YYEEEE. The CDR3 runs to 14 residues. The trim removed 1 base at V and 5 bases at J, leaving 4 bases unmatched. V and J are TRBV5-6 and TRBJ2-5, with TRBD1 matching 8 bases. This TCR derives from a man between 65 and 85 years old with active or convalescent COVID-19. The sample comprised peripheral blood. As DNA, the CDR3 is TGTGCCAGCAGCTTGCGGACAGGGTGGGAGACCCAGTACTTC. As protein: CASSLRTGWETQYF.